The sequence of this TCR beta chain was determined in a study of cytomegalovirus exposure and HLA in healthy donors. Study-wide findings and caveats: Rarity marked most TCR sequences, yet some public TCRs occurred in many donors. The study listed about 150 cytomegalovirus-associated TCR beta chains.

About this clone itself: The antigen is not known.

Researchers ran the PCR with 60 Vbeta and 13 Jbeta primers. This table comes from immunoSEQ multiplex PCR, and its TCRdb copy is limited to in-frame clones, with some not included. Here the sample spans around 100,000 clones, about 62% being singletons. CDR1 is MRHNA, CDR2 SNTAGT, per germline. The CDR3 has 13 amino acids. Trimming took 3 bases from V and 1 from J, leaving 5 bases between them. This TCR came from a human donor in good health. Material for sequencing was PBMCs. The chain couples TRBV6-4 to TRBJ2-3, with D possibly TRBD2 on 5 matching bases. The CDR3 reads CASSERGTDTQYF. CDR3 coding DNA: TGTGCCAGCAGTGAGCGGGGCACAGATACGCAGTATTTT.